This T cell receptor beta chain emerged from a study of T cell changes during pregnancy in multiple sclerosis. This table comes from immunoSEQ multiplex PCR, and its TCRdb copy is limited to in-frame clones, with some not included. The sample contains approximately 40,000 clones, 88% of which appear only once. The source is a female donor with multiple sclerosis, enrolled in a pregnancy study. The starting material was CD4+ T cells from peripheral blood mononuclear cells, obtained in the second trimester of pregnancy.

The DNA for the CDR3 is TGTGCCAGCAGCCTGACAGGTGCCTATGGCTACACCTTC. Protein sequence: CASSLTGAYGYTF. The chain recombines TRBV28 with TRBJ1-2; D might be TRBD1 (6 bases). Germline V lookup: CDR1 MDHEN, CDR2 SYDVKM. V lost 6 bases to trimming and J lost 4 bases, with 12 bases between them. The CDR3 runs to 13 residues.